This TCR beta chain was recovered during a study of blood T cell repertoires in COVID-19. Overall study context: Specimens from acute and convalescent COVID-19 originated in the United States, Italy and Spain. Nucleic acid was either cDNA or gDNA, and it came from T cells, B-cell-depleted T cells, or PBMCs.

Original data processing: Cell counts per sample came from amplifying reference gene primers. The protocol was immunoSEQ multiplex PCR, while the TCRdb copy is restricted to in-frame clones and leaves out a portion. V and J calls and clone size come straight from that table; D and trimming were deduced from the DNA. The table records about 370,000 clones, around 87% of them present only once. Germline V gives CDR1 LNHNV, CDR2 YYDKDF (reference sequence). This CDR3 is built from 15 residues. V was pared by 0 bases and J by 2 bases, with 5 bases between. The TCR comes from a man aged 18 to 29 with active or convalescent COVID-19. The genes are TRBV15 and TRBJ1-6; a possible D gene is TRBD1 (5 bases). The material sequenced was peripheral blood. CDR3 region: CATSREGPYNSPLHF. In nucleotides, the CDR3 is TGTGCCACCAGCAGAGAGGGGCCCTATAATTCACCCCTCCACTTT.